This entry lists 30 T cell receptor beta chains sequenced from one sample in a study of blood T cell repertoires in COVID-19. Sequencing was performed with immunoSEQ multiplex PCR; in TCRdb, only in-frame clones are kept and a portion is missing. The repertoire includes 200,000 to 250,000 clones, about 83% of them detected once, and 5.5% to 7.5% sits in the top ten. The source material was peripheral blood. These receptors were collected from a man aged 55 to 69 who had recovered from COVID-19.

This clone was found once. V usage is TRBV7-2 and J usage is TRBJ2-5; D is uncertain. Trimming took 5 bases from V and 4 from J, leaving 5 bases between them. The CDR3 loop spans 11 amino acids. Germline V CDR1 and CDR2: SGHTA, FQGNSA. CDR3 region: CASSTTETQYF. CDR3 sequence (DNA): TGTGCCAGCAGCACTACAGAGACCCAGTACTTC.

This clone was seen once. This chain joins TRBV6-5 and TRBJ1-6; D gene uncertain. V was trimmed by 5 bases and J by 7 bases, leaving 15 bases between them. This CDR3 spans 15 amino acids. Per the germline V gene, CDR1 is MNHEY and CDR2 is SVGAGI. The CDR3 DNA sequence: TGTGCCAGCAGTCCGTATGATTCGGGGAATTCACCCCTCCACTTT. Translation: CASSPYDSGNSPLHF.

The CDR3 here is CASSSGRSSEQFF. Here the CDR3 DNA reads TGCGCCAGCAGCTCTGGGAGGAGTAGTGAGCAGTTCTTC. The chain has TRBV5-1 and TRBJ2-1, with D perhaps TRBD2 (6 bases). V lost 3 bases and J lost 9, with 13 bases in between. The germline V gene encodes CDR1 SGHRS and CDR2 YFSETQ. The CDR3 spans 13 residues.

The J gene is TRBJ1-1, the V gene TRBV20-1, with D maybe TRBD1 (5 bases). Per germline, CDR1 DFQATT and CDR2 SNEGSKA (reference sequence). V was shortened by 3 bases and J by 4 bases, with 12 bases between the two germline ends. The CDR3 has 13 amino acids. DNA for the CDR3: TGCAGTGCTAGTGAAGGTCAGGGCACTGAAGCTTTCTTT. Translation: CSASEGQGTEAFF.

The V and J genes are TRBV11-3 and TRBJ2-1; a weak D match, TRBD1 (6 bases). The CDR3 consists of 16 residues. Trimming stripped 4 bases from V and 7 bases from J, with 20 bases between. CDR1 and CDR2 from the germline V gene are SGHNT and YENEEA. CDR3 amino acids: CASSSTYRDQRNEQFF. The CDR3 nucleotides read TGTGCCAGCAGCTCTACCTACAGGGACCAAAGGAATGAGCAGTTCTTC. Using reference TRBV11-3 and TRBJ2-1 for the parts outside the CDR3, the full variable domain is EAGVVQSPRYKIIEKKQPVAFWCNPISGHNTLYWYLQNLGQGPELLIRYENEEAVDDSQLPKDRFSAERLKGVDSTLKIQPAELGDSAVYLCASSSTYRDQRNEQFFGPGTRLTVL.

This clone appeared once. Mismatch with germline at one junction end may stem from a read error. This sequence joins TRBV19 and TRBJ1-1; the D gene is possibly TRBD1 (5 bases). Germline lookup yields CDR1 LNHDA and CDR2 SQIVND (reference sequence). The CDR3 consists of 15 residues. The CDR3 sequence: CASISPGGVKTEAFF. CDR3 nucleotide sequence: TGTGCCAGCATTTCCCCCGGAGGGGTGAAGACTGAAGCTTTCTTT.

The chain links TRBV19 to TRBJ1-2; the match to TRBD1 covers 9 bases. Germline assignment: CDR1 LNHDA and CDR2 SQIVND (reference sequence). The CDR3 spans 16 residues. The trim removed 5 bases at V and 1 base at J, leaving 8 bases unmatched. CDR3 sequence reads: CASSVSGTGNNYGYTF. The CDR3 region has the DNA TGTGCCAGTAGTGTGTCCGGGACAGGGAATAACTATGGCTACACCTTC.

This chain uses TRBV7-3 with TRBJ2-3, with 7 bases lining up with TRBD1. From germline, CDR1 is SGHTA and CDR2 FQGTGA. The CDR3 is 15 residues long. The V gene end was trimmed by 4 bases and the J gene end by 3 bases; junction bases not matched to a gene: 7. The CDR3 DNA follows: TGTGCCAGCAGCTCTGAGGGGGCTTGGACAGATACGCAGTATTTT. This gives the protein CASSSEGAWTDTQYF.

The chain employs TRBV5-1 and TRBJ2-7; D might be TRBD1 (5 bases). This CDR3 contains 15 residues. The germline V gene encodes CDR1 SGHRS and CDR2 YFSETQ. Between the trimmed V and J ends, which lost 7 bases and 3 bases, there was a span of 20 bases. CDR3 loop: CASYTDTGSSYEQYF. The DNA of the CDR3 is TGCGCCAGCTATACCGACACAGGAAGTAGCTACGAGCAGTACTTC.

This chain uses TRBV18 with TRBJ1-4; D is ambiguous. The CDR3 runs to 17 residues. Germline CDR1 is KGHSH and CDR2 is LQKENI. Trimming cost V 4 bases and J 4 bases, with 19 bases left between them. The CDR3 DNA reads as TGTGCCAGCTCACTGACGGTTTTGTCGGGGAATAATGAAAAACTGTTTTTT. Its protein product is CASSLTVLSGNNEKLFF.

This clone came up once. The V and J genes are TRBV7-2 and TRBJ1-6; no clear D gene. This CDR3 region has 13 residues. Trimming removed 3 bases from V and 9 bases from J, with 9 bases in between. Germline V CDR1 and CDR2: SGHTA, FQGNSA. CDR3 DNA: TGTGCCAGCAGCTTGCTGGGCAGTTCACCCCTCCACTTT. Translating it yields CASSLLGSSPLHF.

CDR3 protein: CASRIFPGITEAFF. CDR3 DNA sequence: TGTGCCAGCAGGATATTCCCGGGGATCACTGAAGCTTTCTTT. This chain connects TRBV28 to TRBJ1-1; D is ambiguous. Per the germline V gene, CDR1 is MDHEN and CDR2 is SYDVKM. The CDR3 loop spans 14 amino acids. Trimming left V 6 bases short and J 4 bases short, with 15 bases between.

The chain carries TRBV6-2 or TRBV6-3 and TRBJ1-1; 7 bases line up with TRBD1. The CDR3 consists of 16 residues. CDR1 is MNHEY and CDR2 is SVGEGT in the germline V gene. V dropped 2 bases and J dropped 3; count of bases not matched to a gene: 9. CDR3 sequence reads: CASSYPPPGQDTEAFF. Here the CDR3 DNA reads TGTGCCAGCAGTTACCCGCCCCCTGGACAGGACACTGAAGCTTTCTTT.

V usage is TRBV27 and J usage is TRBJ1-6; D gene uncertain. The CDR3 runs 13 residues. Looked up from germline, CDR1 is MNHEY and CDR2 is SMNVEV (reference sequence). With 5 bases removed from V and 5 bases from J, the gap between germline ends came to 7 bases. The CDR3 region is CASSPHNNSPLHF. In DNA form, the CDR3 reads TGTGCCAGCAGTCCCCACAATAATTCACCCCTCCACTTT.

J is TRBJ1-1 and V is TRBV5-1; the match to TRBD1 covers 8 bases. The V gene end was trimmed by 5 bases and the J gene end by 1 base; junction bases not matched to a gene: 7. Per the germline V gene, CDR1 is SGHRS and CDR2 is YFSETQ. The CDR3 loop spans 15 amino acids. CDR3 residues: CASREQGARNTEAFF. The CDR3 DNA reads as TGCGCCAGCAGAGAGCAGGGGGCACGGAACACTGAAGCTTTCTTT.

The genes are TRBV24-1 and TRBJ2-1; a weak D match, TRBD1 (6 bases). The V end lost 4 bases, the J end lost 9 bases, and 15 bases lay between the germline ends. The germline V gene encodes CDR1 KGHDR and CDR2 SFDVKD. The CDR3 is made up of 14 amino acids. The CDR3 nucleotides read TGTGCCACCAGTGACCCTAAGGGGGTAGGTGAGCAGTTCTTC. Translating it yields CATSDPKGVGEQFF.

The rearrangement uses TRBV11-3 and TRBJ2-2; 12 positions agree with TRBD1. This CDR3 region has 15 residues. The trim removed 4 bases at V and 6 bases at J, leaving 3 bases unmatched. Germline V lookup: CDR1 SGHNT, CDR2 YENEEA. The CDR3 spells CASSWDRGQAGELFF. As DNA, the CDR3 is TGTGCCAGCAGCTGGGACAGGGGGCAGGCCGGGGAGCTGTTTTTT.

The chain links TRBV19 to TRBJ1-5; D unresolved. The germline V gene encodes CDR1 LNHDA and CDR2 SQIVND (reference sequence). The CDR3 covers 15 residues. V lost 5 bases, J lost 0 bases, and 11 bases lay in between. CDR3 amino acids: CASSPGRYSNQPQHF. CDR3 nucleotide sequence: TGTGCCAGTAGTCCCGGGAGGTATAGCAATCAGCCCCAGCATTTT.

The chain couples TRBV29-1 to TRBJ1-1; a weak D match, TRBD1 (6 bases). V lost 6 bases, J lost 0 bases, and 14 bases lay in between. The germline CDR1 and CDR2 sequences are SQVTM and ANQGSEA. The CDR3 is 14 amino acids. CDR3 in DNA: TGCAGCGTGGGGGGGCCATCGTTGAACACTGAAGCTTTCTTT. Translated: CSVGGPSLNTEAFF.

V gene TRBV7-2 combines with J gene TRBJ2-3, with 7 positions matching TRBD2. Germline V gene data show CDR1 as SGHTA and CDR2 as FQGNSA. CDR3 length: 14 amino acids. V dropped 4 bases and J dropped 4; count of bases not matched to a gene: 5. The CDR3 DNA reads TGTGCCAGCAGCTACGGGGGGATCGCAGATACGCAGTATTTT. This encodes CASSYGGIADTQYF. The variable domain in full, with the rest retrieved from reference TRBV7-2 and TRBJ2-3, is GAGVSQSPSNKVTEKGKDVELRCDPISGHTALYWYRQSLGQGLEFLIYFQGNSAPDKSGLPSDRFSAERTGGSVSTLTIQRTQQEDSAVYLCASSYGGIADTQYFGPGTRLTVL.

This clone appeared a few times. This chain uses TRBV14 with TRBJ2-5; TRBD2 matches at 8 bases. This CDR3 has 15 amino acids. Per the germline V gene, CDR1 is SGHDN and CDR2 is FVKESK. The J segment lost 2 bases and the V segment lost 2 bases, leaving 4 bases of the junction unmatched. CDR3 region: CASSQLIAGQETQYF. CDR3 sequence (DNA): TGTGCCAGCAGCCAATTAATAGCGGGGCAAGAGACCCAGTACTTC.

This clone appeared once. The chain uses TRBV28 and TRBJ2-5, with TRBD2 as a possible D gene (5 bases). The CDR3 loop spans 13 amino acids. Trimming removed 10 bases from V and 2 bases from J, with 14 bases in between. The germline gives CDR1 MDHEN, CDR2 SYDVKM. The CDR3 sequence: CATARGLQETQYF. In nucleotides, the CDR3 is TGTGCCACCGCCAGAGGACTGCAAGAGACCCAGTACTTC.

V and J are TRBV12-3 or TRBV12-4 and TRBJ1-5; D perhaps matches TRBD1 (5 bases). The CDR3 is 13 amino acids. Trimming stripped 2 bases from V and 8 bases from J, with 10 bases between. The CDR3 coding sequence is TGTGCCAGCAGTTTAAGAGTAGGGGAGCCCCAGCATTTT. It translates to CASSLRVGEPQHF.

This clone was observed a single time. The V gene is TRBV5-8, the J gene TRBJ1-5; 7 bases fit TRBD1. V shed 5 bases and J 3 bases; nucleotides not matched to a gene: 8. CDR1 and CDR2 from the germline V gene are SGHTS and YDEGEE. The CDR3 covers 15 residues. CDR3 sequence reads: CASRRGGTDNQPQHF. CDR3 in DNA: TGTGCCAGCAGGAGGGGCGGGACAGACAATCAGCCCCAGCATTTT.

The V and J genes are TRBV6-5 and TRBJ2-7, with 9 bases that match TRBD1. CDR3 length: 13 amino acids. The germline CDR1 and CDR2 sequences are MNHEY and SVGAGI. V lost 6 bases and J lost 11; bases outside the gene matches: 11. The chain's CDR3 is CASRRPGQGIEYF. CDR3 DNA: TGTGCCAGCAGAAGACCGGGACAGGGTATCGAGTACTTC.

This chain uses TRBV9 with TRBJ2-2, with TRBD1 matching over 7 bases. The CDR3 is made up of 15 amino acids. V was clipped by 2 bases and J by 2 bases; unmatched bases: 3. CDR1 is SGDLS and CDR2 is YYNGEE in the germline V gene. CDR3 sequence reads: CASSVTGVNTGELFF. The CDR3 coding sequence is TGTGCCAGCAGCGTTACAGGGGTTAACACCGGGGAGCTGTTTTTT.

V and J are TRBV2 and TRBJ2-7; 8 bases line up with TRBD2. Germline V gives CDR1 SNHLY, CDR2 FYNNEI. The V segment lost 5 bases and the J segment 0 bases; nucleotides outside the gene matches: 6. This CDR3 contains 15 residues. The CDR3 DNA reads TGTGCCAGCAGTCCGGCTAGCGGGCTCTCCTACGAGCAGTACTTC. Translating it yields CASSPASGLSYEQYF.

The rearrangement uses TRBV6-4 and TRBJ2-5; 10 bases align to TRBD1. CDR3 length: 15 amino acids. Germline loops: CDR1 MRHNA, CDR2 SNTAGT. V was clipped by 3 bases and J by 4 bases; unmatched bases: 5. The CDR3 spells CASSEGQGNGETQYF. In nucleotides, the CDR3 is TGTGCCAGCAGTGAGGGACAGGGGAATGGAGAGACCCAGTACTTC.

This clone was found a few times. The V gene is TRBV19, the J gene TRBJ2-2; D perhaps matches TRBD2 (6 bases). The CDR3 is made up of 14 amino acids. Germline-derived CDR1 and CDR2 are LNHDA and SQIVND (reference sequence). Between the trimmed V and J ends, which lost 3 bases and 5 bases, there was a span of 10 bases. CDR3 nucleotides: TGTGCCAGTAGTATCATAGGGAGGACCGGGGAGCTGTTTTTT. Protein product: CASSIIGRTGELFF.

V gene TRBV5-1 combines with J gene TRBJ1-4; 10 bases are a match to TRBD1. V lost 4 bases, J lost 7 bases, and 4 bases stayed unmatched. Germline CDR1 SGHRS, CDR2 YFSETQ. There are 14 residues in the CDR3. CDR3 residues: CASSRGQGSEKLFF. CDR3 sequence (DNA): TGCGCCAGCAGCCGGGGACAGGGGAGTGAAAAACTGTTTTTT.